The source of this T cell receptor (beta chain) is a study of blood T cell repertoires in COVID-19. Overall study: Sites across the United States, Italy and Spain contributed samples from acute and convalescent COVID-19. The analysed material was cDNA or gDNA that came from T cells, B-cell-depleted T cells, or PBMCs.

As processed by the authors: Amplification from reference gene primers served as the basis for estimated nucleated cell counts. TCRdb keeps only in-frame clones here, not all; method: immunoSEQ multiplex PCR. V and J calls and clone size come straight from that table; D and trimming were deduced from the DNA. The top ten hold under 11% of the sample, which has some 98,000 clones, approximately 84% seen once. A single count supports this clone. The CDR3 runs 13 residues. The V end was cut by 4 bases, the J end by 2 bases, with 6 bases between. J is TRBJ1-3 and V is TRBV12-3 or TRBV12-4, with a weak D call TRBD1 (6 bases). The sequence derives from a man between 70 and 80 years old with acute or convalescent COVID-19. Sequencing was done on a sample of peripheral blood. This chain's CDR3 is CASSWTAGNTIYF. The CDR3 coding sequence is TGTGCCAGCAGTTGGACAGCTGGAAACACCATATATTTT.